A single sample gave rise to the 15 T cell receptor beta chains below, sequenced in a study of T-cell reconstitution after alpha-beta-depleted transplantation in children. Molecular barcoding with unique molecular identifiers was used for the TCRbeta library. TCRdb re-derived calls from the PCR reads in MiXCR, one entry per CDR3 protein. The profile covers roughly 150,000 distinct CDR3 sequences, with approximately 12% appearing a single time and around 13% taken by the ten largest. The material was PBMCs, obtained before TCRalphabeta/CD19-depleted stem cell transplant. The receptors originated from a boy aged 2-9 years with acute myeloid leukemia, due to receive a stem cell transplant.

This clonotype was detected ten times or more. The CDR3 is CASSLAVAVTLYGYTF. The CDR3 coding sequence is TGTGCCAGCAGCTTGGCCGTGGCAGTCACGCTATATGGCTACACCTTC. The V and J genes are TRBV5-5 and TRBJ1-2; no clear D. CDR3 length: 16 amino acids. With 0 bases removed from V and 5 bases from J, the gap between germline ends came to 17 bases. Germline CDR1 and CDR2: SGHKS and YYEKEE (reference sequence).

This clonotype showed up many times. The chain employs TRBV3-1 and TRBJ1-5; D gene unclear. The germline V gene has CDR1 LGHDT and CDR2 YNNKEL (reference sequence). Trimming left V 2 bases short and J 5 bases short, with 7 bases between. This CDR3 is 13 amino acids long. The CDR3: CASSQKMDQPQHF. The CDR3 DNA reads TGTGCCAGCAGCCAAAAGATGGATCAGCCCCAGCATTTT.

This clonotype was found many times. The rearrangement links TRBV20-1 to TRBJ2-4; the D gene is possibly TRBD2 (5 bases). Looked up from germline, CDR1 is DFQATT and CDR2 is SNEGSKA (reference sequence). V dropped 5 bases and J dropped 0 bases, with 11 bases sitting between them. This CDR3 contains 14 residues. The CDR3 spells CSAPGLKAKNIQYF. CDR3 nucleotides: TGCAGTGCTCCTGGACTGAAAGCCAAAAACATTCAGTACTTC.

There are many counts of this clonotype. The chain carries TRBV6-1 and TRBJ2-7; D ambiguous. The CDR3 length is 12 residues. Germline V CDR1 and CDR2: MNHNS, SASEGT. Trimming cost V 9 bases and J 2 bases, with 11 bases left between them. The CDR3 loop is CARSMDAYEQYV. The CDR3 DNA reads as TGTGCCAGGTCCATGGATGCCTACGAGCAGTACGTC.

This clonotype has ten or more counts. The chain links TRBV9 to TRBJ1-1; a possible D gene is TRBD1 (6 bases). The CDR3 totals 14 residues. Trimming stripped 1 base from V and 4 bases from J, with 11 bases between. CDR1 is SGDLS, CDR2 YYNGEE, per germline. CDR3 in amino acids: CASSVLGAPTEAFF. Here the CDR3 DNA reads TGTGCCAGCAGCGTATTGGGGGCGCCCACTGAAGCTTTCTTT.

This clonotype was recorded at least ten times. The chain uses TRBV3-1 and TRBJ1-1; D gene unclear. The CDR3 covers 12 residues. V gave up 8 bases and J gave up 4 bases, with 11 bases separating them. In germline, CDR1 is LGHDT, CDR2 YNNKEL (reference sequence). The CDR3 coding sequence is TGTGCCAGCGTTAGGGCCGGCACTGAAGCTTTCTTT. As protein: CASVRAGTEAFF.

This clonotype was detected many times. This rearrangement joins TRBV28 to TRBJ2-7; D remains unclear. Trimming stripped 3 bases from V and 4 bases from J, with 19 bases between. CDR1 and CDR2 (germline): MDHEN, SYDVKM. The CDR3 totals 16 residues. The CDR3 loop reads CASSFPFPRRGYEQYF. The CDR3 region has the DNA TGTGCCAGCAGTTTCCCCTTTCCCCGGAGAGGATACGAGCAGTACTTC.

The rearrangement links TRBV10-2 to TRBJ2-5, with 10 bases fitting TRBD1. Germline CDR1 and CDR2: WSHSY and SAAADI. V lost 10 bases and J lost 1; bases outside the gene matches: 6. The CDR3 has 14 amino acids. CDR3 in DNA: TGCGCCACCCGACAGGGGGCTTCCCAAGAGACCCAGTACTTC. It codes for CATRQGASQETQYF.

The chain recombines TRBV28 with TRBJ1-2; 7 bases map to TRBD1. Germline-derived CDR1 and CDR2 are MDHEN and SYDVKM. Germline trimming cut 3 bases from V and 8 bases from J; bases unmatched to any gene: 12. The CDR3 is 15 residues long. CDR3 amino acids: CASSLKGARTHGYTF. CDR3 DNA sequence: TGTGCCAGCAGTTTGAAGGGGGCCCGGACCCACGGCTACACCTTC.

This clonotype showed up many times. The V call is TRBV19, the J call TRBJ1-2, with 9 bases fitting TRBD1. This CDR3 has 18 residues. In germline, CDR1 is LNHDA, CDR2 SQIVND (reference sequence). V trimming: 4 bases; J trimming: 2 bases; junction bases outside the gene matches: 14. The CDR3 bases are TGTGCCAGTAGTACGATCGCCGAGAGACAGGGGGGAAACTATGGCTACACCTTC. It codes for CASSTIAERQGGNYGYTF.

This clonotype was observed many times. The V call is TRBV5-1, the J call TRBJ1-1; the D is unclear. The ends were cut back, 4 bases at V and 6 bases at J, with 16 bases in the middle. Germline loops: CDR1 SGHRS, CDR2 YFSETQ. The CDR3 is 14 amino acids. The CDR3 DNA sequence: TGCGCCAGCAGCCGATTTTTTCGGGAACCTGAAGCTTTCTTT. Protein: CASSRFFREPEAFF.

This clonotype was picked up many times. This chain connects TRBV28 to TRBJ2-2, with 7 bases matching TRBD2. The V gene end was trimmed by 5 bases and the J gene end by 5 bases; junction bases not matched to a gene: 8. Germline V CDR1 and CDR2: MDHEN, SYDVKM. The length of the CDR3 is 15 residues. The CDR3 reads CASSRGGRVTGELFF. The CDR3 DNA follows: TGTGCCAGCAGTAGGGGAGGGAGAGTAACCGGGGAGCTGTTTTTT.

This clonotype was found many times. The V gene is TRBV5-5, the J gene TRBJ2-6; 7 bases map to TRBD2. Germline assignment: CDR1 SGHKS and CDR2 YYEKEE (reference sequence). The CDR3 is made up of 17 amino acids. Losses at the gene ends were 0 bases for V and 0 bases for J; bases not matched to a gene: 3. DNA of the CDR3: TGTGCCAGCAGCTTGGGACTAGCCCCCTCTGGGGCCAACGTCCTGACTTTC. Translated, it gives CASSLGLAPSGANVLTF.

This clonotype was seen repeatedly, ten times or more. The chain couples TRBV20-1 to TRBJ2-5; TRBD2 matches at 7 bases. CDR1 and CDR2 (germline): DFQATT, SNEGSKA (reference sequence). This CDR3 is built from 14 residues. After removal of 0 bases from V and 4 bases from J, the junction contained 5 bases not matched to a gene. CDR3 protein: CSARDSGGGETQYF. CDR3 nucleotides: TGCAGTGCTAGAGATTCTGGGGGGGGAGAGACCCAGTACTTC.

Ten or more counts support this clonotype. The rearrangement links TRBV3-1 to TRBJ2-1; D tentatively reads TRBD1 or TRBD2 (5 bases each). Germline CDR1 LGHDT, CDR2 YNNKEL (reference sequence). V shed 4 bases and J shed 0 bases, with 16 bases lying between them. There are 17 residues in the CDR3. For the CDR3, the DNA is TGTGCCAGCAGCCTCGGGGCGAGAGGGAGCTCCTACAATGAGCAGTTCTTC. It is translated as CASSLGARGSSYNEQFF.